The source of this TCR beta chain is a study of T-cell reconstitution after alpha-beta-depleted transplantation in children (dated by TCRdb to about 2016). For context, the study as a whole: T-cell immune reconstitution after TCRalphabeta/CD19-depleted allogeneic hematopoietic cell transplantation in children was quantitatively tracked in the study by means of TCR repertoire profiling. What the authors observed across the whole study: In some patients, high TCRbeta diversity at day 60 was attributed to recipient T cells and intrathymic progenitors that had survived conditioning. About two months after transplant, the apparently early recovery of alphabetaT-cell counts reportedly depended on just several hundred clones that had expanded rapidly and came from non-depleted graft cells. The frequencies of hyperexpanded clones fell over the following months, and after one year, T-cell counts and TCRbeta diversity were mostly attributed to newly produced T cells.

Receptor amplification or capture employed PCR. Sequencing was carried out with an Illumina HiSeq 2500. TCR libraries were prepared with molecular barcoding, using unique molecular identifiers to normalize TCRbeta repertoire quantification. Using fastp trimming at Q25 and MiXCR clonotype assembly, TCRdb reanalyzed the public sequencing data and kept in-frame beta chains. Identical CDR3 protein sequences are pooled into one entry, listed with their most common genes and DNA. Counted in this sample were 440,000 or so distinct CDR3 sequences; 43% of them appeared once. The ten largest clones represent roughly a quarter of the sample. The treatment or condition tag for this specimen amounts to: allogeneic hematopoietic cell transplantation with graft depleted of TCRalphabeta T cells and CD19 B cells. TCRalphabeta/CD19-depleted allogeneic hematopoietic cell grafts were given to the transplant recipients, all of whom were children.

CDR1 and CDR2 are drawn from the germline V gene: MNHNS, SASEGT. The CDR3 sequence holds 13 residues, the cysteine and phenylalanine included. The retained sequence is limited to the CDR3, 39 bases, with the frame set at the first base. Clipping removes 4 bases from V and 9 bases from J, with 5 as the unmatched junction base count. This clonotype appeared once. Its antigen is unknown. Base qualities were left out, and no much larger clone turns up one base away. A single read makes a weak case. The TCR originated in a girl between 2 and 10 years old with aplastic anemia, due to receive a stem cell transplant. Sequenced material: PBMCs, taken before TCRalphabeta/CD19-depleted stem cell transplant. The rearranged segments are TRBV6-1 and TRBJ2-1; 8 central bases correspond to TRBD2. The nucleotides are TGTGCCAGCAGTGTTGGGACTAGTTTTGAGCAGTTCTTC. This codes for CASSVGTSFEQFF.